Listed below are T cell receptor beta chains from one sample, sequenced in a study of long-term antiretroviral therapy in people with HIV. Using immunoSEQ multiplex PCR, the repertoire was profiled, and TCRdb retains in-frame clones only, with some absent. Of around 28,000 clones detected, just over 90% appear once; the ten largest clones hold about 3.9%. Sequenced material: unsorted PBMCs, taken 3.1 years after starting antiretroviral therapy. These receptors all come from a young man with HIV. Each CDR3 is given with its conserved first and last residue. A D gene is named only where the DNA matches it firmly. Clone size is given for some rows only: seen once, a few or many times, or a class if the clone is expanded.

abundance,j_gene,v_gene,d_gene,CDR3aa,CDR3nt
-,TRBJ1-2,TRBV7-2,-,CASSLAPTLNYGYTF,TGTGCCAGCAGCTTAGCGCCAACTTTAAACTATGGCTACACCTTC
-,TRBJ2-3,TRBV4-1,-,CASSKGRGPSTDTQYF,TGCGCCAGCTCCAAGGGGCGGGGGCCAAGCACAGATACGCAGTATTTT
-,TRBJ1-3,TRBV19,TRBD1,CASSAPTGLGSGNTIYF,TGTGCCAGTAGTGCGCCGACAGGGTTGGGCTCTGGAAACACCATATATTTT
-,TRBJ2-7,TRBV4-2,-,CASSQGANRESSYEQYF,TGTGCCAGCAGCCAAGGGGCCAACAGGGAATCGTCCTACGAGCAGTACTTC
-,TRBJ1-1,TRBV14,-,CASSQDPLYTEAFF,TGTGCCAGCAGCCAAGATCCGTTGTACACTGAAGCTTTCTTT
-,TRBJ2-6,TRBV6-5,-,CASSYNRAGANVLTF,TGTGCCAGCAGCTATAATAGGGCTGGGGCCAACGTCCTGACTTTC
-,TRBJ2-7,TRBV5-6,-,CASSAGPRTYEQYF,TGTGCCAGCAGCGCGGGGCCCCGGACCTACGAGCAGTACTTC
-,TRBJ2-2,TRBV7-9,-,CASSPVLEGSGELFF,TGTGCCAGCAGCCCGGTGTTGGAGGGATCCGGGGAGCTGTTTTTT
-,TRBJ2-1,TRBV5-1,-,CASSGSTDLRADEQFF,TGCGCCAGCAGCGGATCGACAGACCTAAGGGCGGATGAGCAGTTCTTC
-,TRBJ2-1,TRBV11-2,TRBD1,CASSPWTGGYNEQFF,TGTGCCAGCAGCCCGTGGACAGGGGGCTACAATGAGCAGTTCTTC
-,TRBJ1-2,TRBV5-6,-,CASSFREDYGYTF,TGTGCCAGCAGCTTTCGGGAGGACTATGGCTACACCTTC
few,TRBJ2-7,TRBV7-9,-,CASSRQDSYYEQYF,TGTGCCAGCAGCAGACAGGATTCGTACTACGAGCAGTACTTC
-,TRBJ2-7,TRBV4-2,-,CASSQGGGSTYEQYF,TGTGCCAGCAGCCAAGGTGGGGGCAGTACCTACGAGCAGTACTTC
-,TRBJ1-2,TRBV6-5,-,CASSKEEGHGYTF,TGTGCCAGCAGCAAAGAGGAGGGACATGGCTACACCTTC
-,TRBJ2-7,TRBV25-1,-,CASSPGNYEQYF,TGTGCCAGCTCTCCCGGGAACTACGAGCAGTACTTC
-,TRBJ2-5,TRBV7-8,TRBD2,CASSSLGLQEETQYF,TGTGCCAGCAGTTCACTGGGACTACAGGAGGAGACCCAGTACTTC
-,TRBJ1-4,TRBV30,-,CAWSGDSNEKLFF,TGTGCCTGGAGTGGAGATAGTAATGAAAAACTGTTTTTT
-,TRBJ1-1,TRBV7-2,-,CASSRYLTTEAFF,TGTGCCAGCAGCCGATACCTGACCACTGAAGCTTTCTTT
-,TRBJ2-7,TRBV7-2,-,CASSLALRYEQYF,TGTGCCAGCAGCTTAGCGCTAAGGTACGAGCAGTACTTC
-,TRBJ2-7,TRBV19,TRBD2,CASKIQGEGTYEQYF,TGTGCCAGTAAGATCCAAGGGGAGGGAACCTACGAGCAGTACTTC
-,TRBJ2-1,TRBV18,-,CASSPPTAGEQFF,TGTGCCAGCTCACCCCCCACCGCCGGTGAGCAGTTCTTC
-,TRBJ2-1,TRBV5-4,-,CASSLGVPSYNEQFF,TGTGCCAGCAGCTTGGGAGTACCCTCCTACAATGAGCAGTTCTTC
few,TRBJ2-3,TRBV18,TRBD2,CASSPPGLARDTQYF,TGTGCCAGCTCACCGCCGGGACTAGCTAGGGATACGCAGTATTTT